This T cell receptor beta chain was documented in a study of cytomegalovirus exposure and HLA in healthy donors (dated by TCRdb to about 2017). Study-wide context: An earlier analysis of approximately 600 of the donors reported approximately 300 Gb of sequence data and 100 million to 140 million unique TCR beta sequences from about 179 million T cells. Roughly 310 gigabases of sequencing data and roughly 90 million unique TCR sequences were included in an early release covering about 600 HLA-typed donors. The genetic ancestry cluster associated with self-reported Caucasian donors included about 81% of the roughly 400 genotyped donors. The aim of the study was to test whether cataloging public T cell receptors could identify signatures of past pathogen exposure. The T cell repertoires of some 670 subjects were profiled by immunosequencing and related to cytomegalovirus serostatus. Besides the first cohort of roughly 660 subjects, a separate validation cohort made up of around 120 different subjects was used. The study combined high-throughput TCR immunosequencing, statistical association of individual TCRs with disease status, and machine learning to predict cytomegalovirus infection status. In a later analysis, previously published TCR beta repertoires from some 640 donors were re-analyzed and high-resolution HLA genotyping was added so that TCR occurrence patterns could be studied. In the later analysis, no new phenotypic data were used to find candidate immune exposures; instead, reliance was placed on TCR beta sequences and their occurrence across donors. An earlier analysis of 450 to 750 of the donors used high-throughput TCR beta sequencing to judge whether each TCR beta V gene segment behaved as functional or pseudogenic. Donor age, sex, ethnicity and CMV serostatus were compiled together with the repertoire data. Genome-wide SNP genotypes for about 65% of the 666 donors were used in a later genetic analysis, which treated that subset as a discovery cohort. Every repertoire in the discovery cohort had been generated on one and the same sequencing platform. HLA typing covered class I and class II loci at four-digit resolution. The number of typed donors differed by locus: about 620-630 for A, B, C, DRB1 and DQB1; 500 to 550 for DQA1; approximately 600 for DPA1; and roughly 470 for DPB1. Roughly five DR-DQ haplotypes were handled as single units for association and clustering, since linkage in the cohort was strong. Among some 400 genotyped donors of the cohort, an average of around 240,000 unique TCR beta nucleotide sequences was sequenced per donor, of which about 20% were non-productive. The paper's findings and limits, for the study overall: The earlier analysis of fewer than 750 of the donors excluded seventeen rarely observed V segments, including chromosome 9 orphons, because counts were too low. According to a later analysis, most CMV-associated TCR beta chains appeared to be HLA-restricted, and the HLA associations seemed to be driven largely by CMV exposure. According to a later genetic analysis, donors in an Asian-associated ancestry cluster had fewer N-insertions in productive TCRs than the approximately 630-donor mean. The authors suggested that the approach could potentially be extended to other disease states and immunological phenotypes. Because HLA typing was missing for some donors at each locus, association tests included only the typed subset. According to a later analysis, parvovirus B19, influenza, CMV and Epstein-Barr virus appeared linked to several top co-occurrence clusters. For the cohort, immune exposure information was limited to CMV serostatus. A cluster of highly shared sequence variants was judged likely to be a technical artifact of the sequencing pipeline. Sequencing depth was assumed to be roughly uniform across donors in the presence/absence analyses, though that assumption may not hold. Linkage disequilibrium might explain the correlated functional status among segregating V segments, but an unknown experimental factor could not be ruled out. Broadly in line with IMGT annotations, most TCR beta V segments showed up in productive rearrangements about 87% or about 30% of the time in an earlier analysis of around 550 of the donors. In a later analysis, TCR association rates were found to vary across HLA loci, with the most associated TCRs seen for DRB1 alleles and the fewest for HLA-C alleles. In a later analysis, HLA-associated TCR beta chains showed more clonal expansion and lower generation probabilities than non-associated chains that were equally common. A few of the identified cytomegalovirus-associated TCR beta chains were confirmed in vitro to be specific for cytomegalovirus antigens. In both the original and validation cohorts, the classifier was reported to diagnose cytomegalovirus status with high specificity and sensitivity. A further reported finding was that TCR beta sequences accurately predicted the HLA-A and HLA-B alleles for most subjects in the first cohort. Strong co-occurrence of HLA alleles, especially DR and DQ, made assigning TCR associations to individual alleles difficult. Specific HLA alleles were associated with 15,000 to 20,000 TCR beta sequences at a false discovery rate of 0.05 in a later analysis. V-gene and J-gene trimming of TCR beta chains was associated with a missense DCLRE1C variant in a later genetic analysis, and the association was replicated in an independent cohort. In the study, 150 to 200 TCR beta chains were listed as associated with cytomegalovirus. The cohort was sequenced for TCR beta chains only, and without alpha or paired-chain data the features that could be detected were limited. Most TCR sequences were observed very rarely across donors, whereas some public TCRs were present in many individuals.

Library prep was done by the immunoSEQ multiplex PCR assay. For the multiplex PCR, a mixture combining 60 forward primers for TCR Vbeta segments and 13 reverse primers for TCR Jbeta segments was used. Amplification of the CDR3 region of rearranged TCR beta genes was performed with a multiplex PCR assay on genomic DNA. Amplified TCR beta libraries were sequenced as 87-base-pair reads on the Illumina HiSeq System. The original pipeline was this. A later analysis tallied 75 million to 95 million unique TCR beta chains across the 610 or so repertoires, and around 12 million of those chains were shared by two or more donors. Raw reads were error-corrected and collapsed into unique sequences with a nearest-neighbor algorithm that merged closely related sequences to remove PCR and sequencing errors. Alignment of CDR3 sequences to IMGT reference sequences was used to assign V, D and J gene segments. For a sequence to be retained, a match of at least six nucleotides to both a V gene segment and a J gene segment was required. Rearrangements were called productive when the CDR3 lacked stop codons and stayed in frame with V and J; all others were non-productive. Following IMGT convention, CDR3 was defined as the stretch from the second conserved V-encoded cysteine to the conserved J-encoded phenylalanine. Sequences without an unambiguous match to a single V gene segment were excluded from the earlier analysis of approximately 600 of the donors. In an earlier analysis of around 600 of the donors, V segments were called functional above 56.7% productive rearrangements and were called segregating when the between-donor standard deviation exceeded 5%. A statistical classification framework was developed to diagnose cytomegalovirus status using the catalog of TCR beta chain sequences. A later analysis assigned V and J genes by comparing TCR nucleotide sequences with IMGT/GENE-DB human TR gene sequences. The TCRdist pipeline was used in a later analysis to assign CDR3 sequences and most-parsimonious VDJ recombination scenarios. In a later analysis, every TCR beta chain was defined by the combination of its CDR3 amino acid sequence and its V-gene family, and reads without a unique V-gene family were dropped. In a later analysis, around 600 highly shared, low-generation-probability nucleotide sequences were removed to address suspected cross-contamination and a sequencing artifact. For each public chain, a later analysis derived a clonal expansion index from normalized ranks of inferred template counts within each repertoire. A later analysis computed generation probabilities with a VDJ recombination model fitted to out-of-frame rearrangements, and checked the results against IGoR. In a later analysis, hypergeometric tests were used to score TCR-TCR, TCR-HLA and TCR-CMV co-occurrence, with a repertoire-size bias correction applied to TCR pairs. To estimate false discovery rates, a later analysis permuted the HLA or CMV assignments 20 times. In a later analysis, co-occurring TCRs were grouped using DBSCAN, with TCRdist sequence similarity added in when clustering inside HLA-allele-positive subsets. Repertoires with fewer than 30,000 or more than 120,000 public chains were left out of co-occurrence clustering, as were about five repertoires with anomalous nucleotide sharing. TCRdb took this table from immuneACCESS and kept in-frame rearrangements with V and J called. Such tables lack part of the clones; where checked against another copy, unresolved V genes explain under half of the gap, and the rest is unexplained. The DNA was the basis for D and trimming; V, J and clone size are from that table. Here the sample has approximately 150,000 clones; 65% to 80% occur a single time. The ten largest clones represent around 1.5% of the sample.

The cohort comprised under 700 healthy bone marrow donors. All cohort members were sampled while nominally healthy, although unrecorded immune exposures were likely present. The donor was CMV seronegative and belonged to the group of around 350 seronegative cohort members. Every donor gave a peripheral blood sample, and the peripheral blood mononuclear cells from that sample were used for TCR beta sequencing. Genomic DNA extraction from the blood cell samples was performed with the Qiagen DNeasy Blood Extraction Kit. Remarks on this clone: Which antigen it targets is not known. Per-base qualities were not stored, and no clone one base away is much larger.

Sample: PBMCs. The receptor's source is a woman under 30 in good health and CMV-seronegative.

The DNA sequence is TGCGCCAGCAGTGCCCAGCGGGGCTCCTACAATGAGCAGTTCTTC. This codes for CASSAQRGSYNEQFF. Rearrangement joined TRBV10-1 to TRBJ2-1, with 7 junctional bases fitting TRBD2. The CDR3 runs 15 amino acids, cysteine and phenylalanine included. Only the CDR3 part of the read is kept: 45 bases, read in frame from the first base. V is trimmed back by 4 bases and J by 0 bases, and the junction contains 3 bases that no gene match accounts for. From the germline V gene (reference sequence), CDR1 is WNHNN and CDR2 is SYGVQD.